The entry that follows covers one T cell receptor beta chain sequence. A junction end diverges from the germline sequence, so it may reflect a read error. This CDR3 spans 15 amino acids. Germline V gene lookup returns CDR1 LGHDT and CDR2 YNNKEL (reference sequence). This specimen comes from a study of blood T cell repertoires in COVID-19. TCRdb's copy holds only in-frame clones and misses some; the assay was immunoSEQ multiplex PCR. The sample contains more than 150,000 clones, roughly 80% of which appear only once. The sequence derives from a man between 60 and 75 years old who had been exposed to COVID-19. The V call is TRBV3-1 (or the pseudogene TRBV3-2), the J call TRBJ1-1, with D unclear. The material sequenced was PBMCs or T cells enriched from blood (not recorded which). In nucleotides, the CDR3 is TGTGCCAGCAACCCACAAGTCGGGGTGAATACTGAAGCTTTCTTT. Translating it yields CASNPQVGVNTEAFF.